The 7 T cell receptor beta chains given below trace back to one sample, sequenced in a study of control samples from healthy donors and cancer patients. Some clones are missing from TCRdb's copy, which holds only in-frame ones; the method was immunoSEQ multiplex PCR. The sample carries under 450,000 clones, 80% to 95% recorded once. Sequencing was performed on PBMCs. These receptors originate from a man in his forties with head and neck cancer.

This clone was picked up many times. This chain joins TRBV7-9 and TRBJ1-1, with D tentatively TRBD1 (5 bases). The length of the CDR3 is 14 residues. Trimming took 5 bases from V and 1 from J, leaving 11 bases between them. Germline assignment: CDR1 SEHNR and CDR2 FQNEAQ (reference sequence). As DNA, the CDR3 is TGTGCCAGCAGCCATGGGACGGCGAACACTGAAGCTTTCTTT. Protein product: CASSHGTANTEAFF. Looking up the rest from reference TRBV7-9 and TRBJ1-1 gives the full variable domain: DTGVSQNPRHKITKRGQNVTFRCDPISEHNRLYWYRQTLGQGPEFLTYFQNEAQLEKSRLLSDRFSAERPKGSFSTLEIQRTEQGDSAMYLCASSHGTANTEAFFGQGTRLTVV.

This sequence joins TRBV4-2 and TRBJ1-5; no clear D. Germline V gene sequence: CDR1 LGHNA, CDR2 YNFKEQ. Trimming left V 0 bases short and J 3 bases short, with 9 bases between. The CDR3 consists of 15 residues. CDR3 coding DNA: TGTGCCAGCAGCCAAGAATCCCAGATCAATCAGCCCCAGCATTTT. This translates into CASSQESQINQPQHF.

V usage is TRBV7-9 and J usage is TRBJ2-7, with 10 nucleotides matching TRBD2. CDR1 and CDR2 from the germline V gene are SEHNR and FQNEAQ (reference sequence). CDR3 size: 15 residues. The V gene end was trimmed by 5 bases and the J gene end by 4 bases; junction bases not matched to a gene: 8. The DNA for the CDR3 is TGTGCCAGCAGCAACTCCGGGACTAGCGAATACGAGCAGTACTTC. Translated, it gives CASSNSGTSEYEQYF.

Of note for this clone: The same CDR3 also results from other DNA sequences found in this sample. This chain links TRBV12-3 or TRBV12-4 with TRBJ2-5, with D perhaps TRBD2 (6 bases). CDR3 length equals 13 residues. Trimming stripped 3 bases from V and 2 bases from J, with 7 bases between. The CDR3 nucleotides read TGTGCCAGCAGTTTCGGGGGTCAAGAGACCCAGTACTTC. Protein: CASSFGGQETQYF.

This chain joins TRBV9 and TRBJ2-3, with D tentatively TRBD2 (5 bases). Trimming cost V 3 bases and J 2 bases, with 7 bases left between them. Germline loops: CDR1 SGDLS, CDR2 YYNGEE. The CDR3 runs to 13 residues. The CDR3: CASSARDTDTQYF. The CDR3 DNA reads TGTGCCAGCAGCGCGAGGGACACAGATACGCAGTATTTT.

The CDR3 sequence: CASSLSTEAFF. Here the CDR3 DNA reads TGTGCCAGCAGTTTAAGCACTGAAGCTTTCTTT. The rearrangement uses TRBV12-3 or TRBV12-4 and TRBJ1-1; D gene unclear. Trimming shortened V by 2 bases and J by 4 bases, and 2 bases separated the two germline ends. The CDR3 extends over 11 amino acids.

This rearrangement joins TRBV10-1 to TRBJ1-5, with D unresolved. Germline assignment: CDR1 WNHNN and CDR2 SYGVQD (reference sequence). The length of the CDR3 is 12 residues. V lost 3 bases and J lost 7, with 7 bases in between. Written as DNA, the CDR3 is TGCGCCAGCAGTGAAGCAGGCCAGCCCCAGCATTTT. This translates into CASSEAGQPQHF.